The present entry profiles one T cell receptor beta chain with its context. Its cognate antigen is unknown. The sample originates from a study of T cells in localized non-small cell lung cancer. CDR1 and CDR2 (germline): MNHEY, SMNVEV (reference sequence). V trimming: 6 bases; J trimming: 7 bases; junction bases outside the gene matches: 16. The length of the CDR3 is 17 residues. Study-level findings and limits: One tumor region alone was sequenced, and heterogeneity therefore remains possible. Greater blood T cell density accompanied longer overall survival. The highest T cell clonality was in uninvolved adjacent lung, above tumor. Among the top 100 tumor clones, a median about 57 appeared in adjacent lung.

Profiling relied on immunoSEQ multiplex PCR, and the TCRdb table lists in-frame clones only, not all of them. The top ten clones hold about an eighth of a sample with roughly 23,000 clones, approximately 88% of them seen once. The sequence was collected from a male donor at least 60 years old with stage I lung adenocarcinoma. The chain couples TRBV27 to TRBJ1-1; TRBD1 matches at 11 bases. The sample was peripheral blood, taken before any cancer treatment. The CDR3 region has the DNA TGTGCCAGCAGCCCTATTCGACGGACAGGGGGCCTACGTGAAGCTTTCTTT. Protein sequence: CASSPIRRTGGLREAFF.